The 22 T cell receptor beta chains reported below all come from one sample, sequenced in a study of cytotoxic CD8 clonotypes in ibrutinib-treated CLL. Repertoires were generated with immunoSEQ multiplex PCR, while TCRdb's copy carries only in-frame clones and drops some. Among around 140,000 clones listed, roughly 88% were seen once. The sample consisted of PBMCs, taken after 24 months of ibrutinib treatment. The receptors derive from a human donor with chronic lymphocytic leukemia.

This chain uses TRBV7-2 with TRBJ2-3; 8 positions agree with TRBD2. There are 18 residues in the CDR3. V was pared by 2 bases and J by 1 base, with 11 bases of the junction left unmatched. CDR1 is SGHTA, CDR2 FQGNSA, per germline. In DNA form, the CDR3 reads TGTGCCAGCAGCTTAATGGGGCGGGCGGGGGGCCGCACAGATACGCAGTATTTT. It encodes CASSLMGRAGGRTDTQYF.

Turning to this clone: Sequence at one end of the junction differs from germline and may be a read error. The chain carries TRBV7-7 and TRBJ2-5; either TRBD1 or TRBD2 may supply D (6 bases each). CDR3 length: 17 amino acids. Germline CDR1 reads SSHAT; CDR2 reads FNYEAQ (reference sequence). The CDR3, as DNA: TGTGCTAGCAGCTTACTTCCCCGGGGGCGAGGAAGGGAGACCCAGTACTTC. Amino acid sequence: CASSLLPRGRGRETQYF.

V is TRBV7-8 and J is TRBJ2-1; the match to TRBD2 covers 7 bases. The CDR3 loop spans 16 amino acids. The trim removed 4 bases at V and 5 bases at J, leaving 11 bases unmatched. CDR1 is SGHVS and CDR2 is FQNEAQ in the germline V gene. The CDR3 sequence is CASSSRAGLVNNEQFF. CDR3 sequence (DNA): TGTGCCAGCAGCTCCCGAGCGGGACTGGTTAACAATGAGCAGTTCTTC. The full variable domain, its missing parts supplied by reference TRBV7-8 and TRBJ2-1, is GAGVSQSPRYKVAKRGQDVALRCDPISGHVSLFWYQQALGQGPEFLTYFQNEAQLDKSGLPSDRFFAERPEGSVSTLKIQRTQQEDSAVYLCASSSRAGLVNNEQFFGPGTRLTVL.

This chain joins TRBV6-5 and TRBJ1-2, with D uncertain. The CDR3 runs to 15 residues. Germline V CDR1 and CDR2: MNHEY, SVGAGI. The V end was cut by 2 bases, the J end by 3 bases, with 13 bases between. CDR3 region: CASSYEGPPDYGYTF. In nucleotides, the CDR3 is TGTGCCAGCAGTTACGAAGGTCCGCCCGACTATGGCTACACCTTC.

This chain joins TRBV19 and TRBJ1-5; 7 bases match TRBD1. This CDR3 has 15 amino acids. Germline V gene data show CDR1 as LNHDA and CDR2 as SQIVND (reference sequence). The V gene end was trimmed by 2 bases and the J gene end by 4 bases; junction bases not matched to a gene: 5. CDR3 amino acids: CASSIRGQPNQPQHF. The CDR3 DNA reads TGTGCCAGTAGTATAAGGGGACAGCCAAATCAGCCCCAGCATTTT.

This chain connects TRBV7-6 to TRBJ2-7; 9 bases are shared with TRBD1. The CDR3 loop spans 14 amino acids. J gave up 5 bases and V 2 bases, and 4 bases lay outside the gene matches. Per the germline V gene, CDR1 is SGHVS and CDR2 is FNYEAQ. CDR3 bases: TGTGCCAGCAGCTTATGGGACAGGGCCGACGAGCAGTACTTC. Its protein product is CASSLWDRADEQYF.

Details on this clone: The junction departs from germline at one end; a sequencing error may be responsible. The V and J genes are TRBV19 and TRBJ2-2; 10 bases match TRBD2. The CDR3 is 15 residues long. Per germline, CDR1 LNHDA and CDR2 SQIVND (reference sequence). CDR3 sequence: CASRIAGGNTGELFF. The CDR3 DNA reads TGTGCCAGTAGAATAGCGGGAGGGAACACCGGGGAGCTGTTTTTT.

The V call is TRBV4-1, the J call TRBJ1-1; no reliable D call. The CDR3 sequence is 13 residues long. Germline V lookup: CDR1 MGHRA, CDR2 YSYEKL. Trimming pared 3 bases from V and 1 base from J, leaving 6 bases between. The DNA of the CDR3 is TGCGCCAGCAGCCAGGGCCCGAACACTGAAGCTTTCTTT. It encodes CASSQGPNTEAFF.

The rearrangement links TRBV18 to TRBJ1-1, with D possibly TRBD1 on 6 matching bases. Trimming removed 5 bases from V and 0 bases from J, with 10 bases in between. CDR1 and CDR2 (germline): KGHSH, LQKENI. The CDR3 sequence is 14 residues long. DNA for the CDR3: TGTGCCAGCTCATTGAGGACAGTGAACACTGAAGCTTTCTTT. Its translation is CASSLRTVNTEAFF.

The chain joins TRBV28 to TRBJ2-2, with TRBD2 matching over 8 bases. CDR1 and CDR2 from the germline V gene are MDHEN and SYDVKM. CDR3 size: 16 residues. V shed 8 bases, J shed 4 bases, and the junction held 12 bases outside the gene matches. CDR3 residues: CASAAPSGGITGELFF. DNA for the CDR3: TGTGCCAGCGCCGCGCCCAGCGGGGGAATCACCGGGGAGCTGTTTTTT.

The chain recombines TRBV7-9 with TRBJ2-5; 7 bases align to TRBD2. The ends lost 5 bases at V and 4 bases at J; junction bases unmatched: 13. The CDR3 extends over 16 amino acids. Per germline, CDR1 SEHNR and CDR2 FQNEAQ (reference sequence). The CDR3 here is CASSPNGKGGRETQYF. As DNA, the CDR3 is TGTGCCAGCAGCCCCAATGGGAAGGGAGGGAGAGAGACCCAGTACTTC.

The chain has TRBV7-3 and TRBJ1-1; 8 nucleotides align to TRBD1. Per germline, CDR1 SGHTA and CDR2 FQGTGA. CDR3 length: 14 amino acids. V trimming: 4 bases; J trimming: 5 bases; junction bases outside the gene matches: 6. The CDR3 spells CASSSQGAGTEAFF. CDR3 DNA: TGTGCCAGCAGCTCTCAGGGGGCCGGGACTGAAGCTTTCTTT.

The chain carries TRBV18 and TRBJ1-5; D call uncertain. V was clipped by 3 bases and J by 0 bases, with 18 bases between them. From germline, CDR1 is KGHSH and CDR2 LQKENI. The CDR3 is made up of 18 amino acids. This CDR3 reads CASSPEKHSGFSNQPQHF. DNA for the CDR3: TGTGCCAGCTCACCGGAGAAGCATTCCGGTTTTAGCAATCAGCCCCAGCATTTT.

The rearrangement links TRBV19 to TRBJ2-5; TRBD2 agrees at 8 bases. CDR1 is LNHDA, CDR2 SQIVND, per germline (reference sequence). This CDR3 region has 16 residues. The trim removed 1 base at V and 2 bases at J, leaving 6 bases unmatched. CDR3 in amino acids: CASSIGTTSAQETQYF. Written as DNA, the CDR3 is TGTGCCAGTAGTATAGGGACGACTAGCGCTCAAGAGACCCAGTACTTC. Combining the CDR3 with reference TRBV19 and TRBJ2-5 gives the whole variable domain DGGITQSPKYLFRKEGQNVTLSCEQNLNHDAMYWYRQDPGQGLRLIYYSQIVNDFQKGDIAEGYSVSREKKESFPLTVTSAQKNPTAFYLCASSIGTTSAQETQYFGPGTRLLVL.

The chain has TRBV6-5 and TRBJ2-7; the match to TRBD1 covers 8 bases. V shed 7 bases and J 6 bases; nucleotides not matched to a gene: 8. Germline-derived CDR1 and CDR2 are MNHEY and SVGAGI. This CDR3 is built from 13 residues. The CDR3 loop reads CASKPGQVVEQYF. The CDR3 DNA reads TGTGCCAGCAAGCCGGGACAGGTTGTCGAGCAGTACTTC.

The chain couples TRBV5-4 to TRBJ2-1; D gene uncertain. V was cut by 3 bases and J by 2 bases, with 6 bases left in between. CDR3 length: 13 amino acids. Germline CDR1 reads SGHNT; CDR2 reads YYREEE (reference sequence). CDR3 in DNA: TGTGCCAGCAGCTGGGCCCCCTACAATGAGCAGTTCTTC. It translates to CASSWAPYNEQFF.

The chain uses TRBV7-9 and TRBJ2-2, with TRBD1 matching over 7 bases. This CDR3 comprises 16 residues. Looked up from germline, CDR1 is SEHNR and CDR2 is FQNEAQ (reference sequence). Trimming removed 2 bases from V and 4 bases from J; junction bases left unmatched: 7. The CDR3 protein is CASSLSTGVGTGELFF. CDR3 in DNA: TGTGCCAGCAGCTTATCAACAGGGGTAGGCACCGGGGAGCTGTTTTTT.

The CDR3 protein is CASSELGQHSNQPQHF. The CDR3 DNA follows: TGTGCCAGCAGTGAACTGGGACAACATAGCAATCAGCCCCAGCATTTT. The rearrangement joins TRBV6-1 to TRBJ1-5, with D possibly matching TRBD1 (6 bases). The V gene's germline CDR1 is MNHNS and CDR2 SASEGT. V gave up 2 bases and J gave up 0 bases, with 11 bases separating them. The CDR3 length is 16 residues.

The CDR3: CASSEAGRQPQHF. CDR3 DNA sequence: TGCGCCAGCAGTGAAGCAGGGAGGCAGCCCCAGCATTTT. The chain has TRBV10-1 and TRBJ1-5; D possibly corresponds to TRBD1 (5 bases). Germline V gives CDR1 WNHNN, CDR2 SYGVQD (reference sequence). CDR3 length: 13 amino acids. Trimming cost V 3 bases and J 7 bases, with 10 bases left between them.

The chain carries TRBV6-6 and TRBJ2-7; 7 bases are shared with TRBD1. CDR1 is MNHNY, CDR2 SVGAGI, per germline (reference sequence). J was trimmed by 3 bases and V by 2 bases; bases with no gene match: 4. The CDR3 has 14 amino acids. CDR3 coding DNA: TGTGCCAGCAGTTACCGACAGGGAGTCTACGAGCAGTACTTC. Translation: CASSYRQGVYEQYF.

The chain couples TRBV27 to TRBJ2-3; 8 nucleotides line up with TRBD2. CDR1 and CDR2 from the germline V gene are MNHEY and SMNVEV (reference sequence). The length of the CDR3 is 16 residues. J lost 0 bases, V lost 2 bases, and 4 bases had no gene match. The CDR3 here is CASSLGVAGSTDTQYF. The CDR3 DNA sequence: TGTGCCAGCAGTTTAGGGGTAGCGGGGAGCACAGATACGCAGTATTTT.

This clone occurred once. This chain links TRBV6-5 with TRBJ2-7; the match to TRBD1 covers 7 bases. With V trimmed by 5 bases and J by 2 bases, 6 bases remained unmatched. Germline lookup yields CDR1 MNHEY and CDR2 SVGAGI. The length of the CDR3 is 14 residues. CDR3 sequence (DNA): TGTGCCAGCAGTACCCAGGGGGTACCCTACGAGCAGTACTTC. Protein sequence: CASSTQGVPYEQYF.